This T cell receptor (beta chain) came from a study of TIL therapy for anti-PD-1-resistant metastatic lung cancer. For the study at large: Patients had a median age of nearly 55 years (range roughly 35-85). A few tumors were EGFR-mutant and two were ALK-rearranged.

Time point: pre-treatment sample, taken before nivolumab and TIL therapy. Adults with stage 4 NSCLC were enrolled in a phase I trial. General observations from the study: After infusion, TIL clonotypes partly replaced peripheral T cells and declined over months.

Sequencing used immunoSEQ v3. The table came from immunoSEQ multiplex PCR; TCRdb's copy has only in-frame clones and leaves some out. Of 54,000 or so clones in the sample, around 67% were seen once. On this clone itself: What it binds is unknown.

The CDR3 has 12 residues. The ends were cut back, 0 bases at V and 7 bases at J, with 4 bases in the middle. Germline V gene sequence: CDR1 WSHSY, CDR2 SAAADI. The chain has TRBV10-2 and TRBJ2-4; D remains ambiguous. Sequenced material: blood, taken at baseline. This TCR derives from a person aged 25-79 years with non-small cell lung cancer. The CDR3 protein is CASSESVNIQYF. The CDR3 coding sequence is TGCGCCAGCAGTGAGTCCGTGAACATTCAGTACTTC.